This paragraph covers one T cell receptor (beta chain) sequence. The antigen remains undetermined. This sample was included in a study of vaccination effects on CD4 cells after COVID-19. Points from the study as a whole: The authors studied few convalescent patients and collected no early post-infection timepoints.

After expansion with viral peptide pools in the ViraFEST assay, antigen-specific CD4+ T cells were sequenced. The culture ran for 10 days before CD4+ T cells were isolated. Participants got two doses of BNT162b2 or mRNA-1273 vaccine. Here immunoSEQ multiplex PCR was the method, and the copy in TCRdb shows in-frame clones only, minus some. The repertoire holds approximately 25,000 clones, with approximately 69% as singletons. Germline CDR1 and CDR2: SGDLS and YYNGEE. The CDR3 spans 14 residues. V shed 3 bases and J shed 10 bases, with 16 bases lying between them. The receptor was isolated from a human donor who received a COVID-19 vaccine. The sequenced sample was CD4+ T cells from PBMCs cultured with SARS-CoV-2 spike peptides, obtained after COVID-19 vaccination. V gene TRBV9 combines with J gene TRBJ1-4, with a weak D call TRBD1 (6 bases). The CDR3 region is CASSGQDKLGKLFF. The DNA of the CDR3 is TGTGCCAGCAGCGGACAGGATAAGCTCGGAAAACTGTTTTTT.